This T cell receptor beta chain was observed in a study of cytomegalovirus exposure and HLA in healthy donors. The germline V gene has CDR1 SNHLY and CDR2 FYNNEI. This CDR3 is built from 14 residues. The ends lost 9 bases at V and 1 base at J; junction bases unmatched: 8. Data came from immunoSEQ multiplex PCR; TCRdb stores just in-frame clones and leaves some out. Found here are roughly 350,000 clones, more than 80% of them singletons; the top ten hold around 0.8%. This clonotype originated in a woman under 30 in good health and CMV-seronegative. The sequenced sample consisted of PBMCs. The chain couples TRBV2 to TRBJ2-5, with 7 bases fitting TRBD1. CDR3 sequence (DNA): TGTGCCAGTATGACCGGGACAGTCCAAGAGACCCAGTACTTC. Its protein product is CASMTGTVQETQYF.